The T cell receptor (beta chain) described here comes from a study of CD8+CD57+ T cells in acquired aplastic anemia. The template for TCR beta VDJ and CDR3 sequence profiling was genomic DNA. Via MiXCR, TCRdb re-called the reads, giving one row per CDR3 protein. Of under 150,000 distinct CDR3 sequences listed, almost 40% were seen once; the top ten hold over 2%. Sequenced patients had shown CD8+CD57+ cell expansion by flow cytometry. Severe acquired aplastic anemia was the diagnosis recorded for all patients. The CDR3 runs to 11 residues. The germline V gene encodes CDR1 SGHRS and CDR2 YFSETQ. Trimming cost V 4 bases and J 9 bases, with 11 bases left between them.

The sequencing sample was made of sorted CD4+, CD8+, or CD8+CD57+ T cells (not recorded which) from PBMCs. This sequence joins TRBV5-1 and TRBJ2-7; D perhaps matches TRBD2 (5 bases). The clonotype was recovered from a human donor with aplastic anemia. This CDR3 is CASSEGAGQYF. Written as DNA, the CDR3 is TGCGCCAGCAGCGAGGGCGCGGGGCAGTACTTC.